The present T cell receptor beta chain was sequenced within a study of regulatory T cells in long-lasting Graves disease. Points from the study as a whole: Persistent disease was characterized by preferential usage of TRBV28, TRBJ1-2 and TRBJ2-5.

The time point was: newly diagnosed GD, antithyroid drugs for less than 3 months. Isolated PBMC RNA provided the starting material for the TCR library. This clonotype has a count of ten or more. Antigen specificity is unknown. With iRepertoire HTBI primers and Arm-PCR of CDR3 regions, TCR beta libraries were built. TCRdb re-called the multiplex PCR reads through MiXCR, storing one row per CDR3 protein. The table lists a few hundred thousand distinct CDR3 sequences, roughly 19% of them singletons. Germline lookup yields CDR1 SGHDN and CDR2 FVKESK. The V end was cut by 0 bases, the J end by 2 bases, with 13 bases between. This CDR3 spans 16 amino acids. These data also featured in a second study, about T cells in Graves' hyperthyroidism and ophthalmopathy. As that report states: Each patient was aged 18 to 65 and had newly diagnosed hyperthyroidism of under 2 months' duration. A first-round RT-PCR of the TCR CDR3 used the HTBI primer set. Ophthalmopathy was separated from stable hyperthyroidism by a 13 V-J model.

V gene TRBV14 combines with J gene TRBJ2-5; no clear D. The clonotype originates from a woman in her thirties with Graves disease. Sequenced here: peripheral blood mononuclear cells (PBMCs), sampled at new diagnosis, from a patient treated with antithyroid drugs. Written as DNA, the CDR3 is TGTGCCAGCAGCCAAGATGCACAGATTCCTCAAGAGACCCAGTACTTC. Protein: CASSQDAQIPQETQYF.